The 24 T cell receptor beta chains given below trace back to one sample, sequenced in a study of shared clonotypes between healthy human individuals. Sequenced by immunoSEQ multiplex PCR; TCRdb stores in-frame clones only, minus some. Among roughly 2.4 million clones listed, approximately 96% were seen once. The sample comprised naive CD4+ T cells sorted from blood. Subset reported: CD45RA+ positively selected. Every receptor here comes from a man between 18 and 29 years old in good health.

V and J are TRBV4-1 and TRBJ2-1; D remains ambiguous. The CDR3 contains 18 residues. The germline CDR1 and CDR2 sequences are MGHRA and YSYEKL. The V end was cut by 1 base, the J end by 0 bases, with 16 bases between. CDR3 sequence: CASSQGTSALLSYNEQFF. The DNA of the CDR3 is TGCGCCAGCAGCCAAGGAACGTCCGCGTTGCTCTCCTACAATGAGCAGTTCTTC.

V is TRBV30 and J is TRBJ2-3; possibly TRBD2 for D (5 bases). CDR3 size: 16 residues. From germline, CDR1 is GTSNPN and CDR2 SVGIG (reference sequence). The V end lost 0 bases, the J end lost 4 bases, and 17 bases lay between the germline ends. As DNA, the CDR3 is TGTGCCTGGAGTGTATACCCTAGCCGTCGGCCAGATACGCAGTATTTT. Residues: CAWSVYPSRRPDTQYF. The variable domain in full, completed from reference TRBV30 and TRBJ2-3, reads SQTIHQWPATLVQPVGSPLSLECTVEGTSNPNLYWYRQAAGRGLQLLFYSVGIGQISSEVPQNLSASRPQDRQFILSSKKLLLSDSGFYLCAWSVYPSRRPDTQYFGPGTRLTVL.

V and J are TRBV19 and TRBJ2-2; 9 positions agree with TRBD2. The J segment lost 7 bases and the V segment lost 2 bases, leaving 8 bases of the junction unmatched. The CDR3 totals 16 residues. CDR1 and CDR2 (germline): LNHDA, SQIVND (reference sequence). The CDR3 DNA reads as TGTGCCAGTAGTATACAAAGGGGGACTAGCAACGGGGAGCTGTTTTTT. Translation: CASSIQRGTSNGELFF.

The chain couples TRBV5-6 to TRBJ2-5; 7 bases are shared with TRBD2. The CDR3 loop spans 15 amino acids. Germline lookup yields CDR1 SGHDT and CDR2 YYEEEE. The J segment lost 2 bases and the V segment lost 2 bases, leaving 6 bases of the junction unmatched. CDR3 sequence: CASSLLPGGQETQYF. The CDR3 DNA follows: TGTGCCAGCAGCTTACTCCCCGGGGGGCAAGAGACCCAGTACTTC. Together with reference TRBV5-6 and TRBJ2-5, the CDR3 gives the full variable domain: DAGVTQSPTHLIKTRGQQVTLRCSPKSGHDTVSWYQQALGQGPQFIFQYYEEEERQRGNFPDRFSGHQFPNYSSELNVNALLLGDSALYLCASSLLPGGQETQYFGPGTRLLVL.

This clone is a singleton in its sample. The genes are TRBV7-2 and TRBJ1-1; TRBD1 might be the D (6 bases). Germline V gene data show CDR1 as SGHTA and CDR2 as FQGNSA. Deletions cut 6 bases from V and 0 bases from J, with 17 bases between. This CDR3 is built from 16 residues. Written as DNA, the CDR3 is TGTGCCAGCAGATCCGACAGGCGGGGAGTGAACACTGAAGCTTTCTTT. Its protein product is CASRSDRRGVNTEAFF.

About this clone itself: The identical CDR3 is also encoded by other nucleotide sequences in the sample. V usage is TRBV18 and J usage is TRBJ1-6; 8 bases match TRBD1. The V gene's germline CDR1 is KGHSH and CDR2 LQKENI. Trimming cost V 3 bases and J 9 bases; bases outside gene matches: 4. The CDR3 is 14 amino acids. In nucleotides, the CDR3 is TGTGCCAGCTCACCGGACAGGGTGGGTTCACCCCTCCACTTT. Translating gives CASSPDRVGSPLHF.

The rearrangement uses TRBV27 and TRBJ1-2; D is possibly TRBD1 (5 bases). The CDR3 consists of 17 residues. The germline gives CDR1 MNHEY, CDR2 SMNVEV (reference sequence). With 2 bases removed from V and 2 bases from J, the gap between germline ends came to 18 bases. CDR3 amino acids: CASSLGPFPGPNYGYTF. CDR3 DNA sequence: TGTGCCAGCAGTTTAGGCCCCTTCCCGGGGCCAAACTATGGCTACACCTTC.

Note on this clone: One end of the junction varies from germline; a read error may be responsible. Other DNA sequences in the same sample also yield this CDR3. The rearrangement joins TRBV7-7 to TRBJ2-5, with a possible D match to TRBD2 (6 bases). The length of the CDR3 is 14 residues. The V gene's germline CDR1 is SSHAT and CDR2 FNYEAQ (reference sequence). Here the CDR3 DNA reads TGTGCTAGCAGCTTAAATAGCGGCCAAGAGACCCAGTACTTC. It encodes CASSLNSGQETQYF. Variable domain in full (rest from reference TRBV7-7 and TRBJ2-5): GAGVSQSPRYKVTKRGQDVTLRCDPISSHATLYWYQQALGQGPEFLTYFNYEAQPDKSGLPSDRFSAERPEGSISTLTIQRTEQRDSAMYRCASSLNSGQETQYFGPGTRLLVL.

This chain uses TRBV28 with TRBJ1-5; D is perhaps TRBD1 (6 bases). The V end was cut by 3 bases, the J end by 6 bases, with 15 bases between. This CDR3 is 15 amino acids long. Germline V lookup: CDR1 MDHEN, CDR2 SYDVKM. Here the CDR3 reads CASSFFAGGSQPQHF. The CDR3, as DNA: TGTGCCAGCAGTTTTTTTGCCGGGGGCTCTCAGCCCCAGCATTTT.

The rearrangement joins TRBV19 to TRBJ1-6, with D perhaps matching TRBD1 (5 bases). CDR1 and CDR2 (germline): LNHDA, SQIVND (reference sequence). This CDR3 spans 15 amino acids. Trimming removed 5 bases from V and 7 bases from J, with 15 bases in between. CDR3 sequence (DNA): TGTGCCAGTAGTGTAACAGGTCCCCTGAATTCACCCCTCCACTTT. Protein product: CASSVTGPLNSPLHF.

On this clone: This CDR3 is also generated by other DNA sequences in the sample. The chain couples TRBV6-1 to TRBJ1-5; no reliable D call. Germline CDR1 reads MNHNS; CDR2 reads SASEGT. The CDR3 covers 14 residues. V gave up 6 bases and J gave up 2 bases, with 11 bases separating them. CDR3 sequence: CASSIGQGNQPQHF. In DNA, the CDR3 is TGTGCCAGCAGCATAGGGCAGGGCAATCAGCCCCAGCATTTT.

This chain joins TRBV10-3 and TRBJ1-1; D unclear. The CDR3 has 13 residues. From germline, CDR1 is ENHRY and CDR2 SYGVKD. Trimming took off 6 bases at V and 1 base at J, with 9 bases between the two ends. CDR3 region: CAISADGNTEAFF. In DNA, the CDR3 is TGTGCCATCAGCGCAGACGGGAACACTGAAGCTTTCTTT.

The chain combines TRBV4-3 with TRBJ2-5, with D maybe TRBD1 (6 bases). Germline CDR1 is LGHNA and CDR2 is YSLEER. The CDR3 spans 15 residues. The V end lost 2 bases, the J end lost 5 bases, and 15 bases lay between the germline ends. CDR3 loop: CASSQNWGLGETQYF. The CDR3 DNA reads TGCGCCAGCAGCCAAAACTGGGGGCTGGGGGAGACCCAGTACTTC.

The chain recombines TRBV30 with TRBJ1-3; D gene uncertain. The CDR3 length is 13 residues. CDR1 GTSNPN and CDR2 SVGIG come from the germline V gene (reference sequence). V was trimmed by 1 base and J by 6 bases, leaving 10 bases between them. The CDR3 region is CAWSETLENTIYF. The CDR3 nucleotides read TGTGCCTGGAGTGAGACTCTCGAAAACACCATATATTTT. Full variable domain (rest looked up from reference TRBV30 and TRBJ1-3): SQTIHQWPATLVQPVGSPLSLECTVEGTSNPNLYWYRQAAGRGLQLLFYSVGIGQISSEVPQNLSASRPQDRQFILSSKKLLLSDSGFYLCAWSETLENTIYFGEGSWLTVV.

The CDR3 loop is CASSSTGLAQPQHF. CDR3 in DNA: TGTGCCAGCAGCTCGACAGGGTTGGCCCAGCCCCAGCATTTT. The rearrangement joins TRBV7-2 to TRBJ1-5; TRBD1 agrees at 7 bases. Germline V gene sequence: CDR1 SGHTA, CDR2 FQGNSA. This CDR3 is built from 14 residues. Losses at the gene ends were 4 bases for V and 7 bases for J; bases not matched to a gene: 7.

The gene calls are TRBV25-1 and TRBJ2-7; 11 bases agree with TRBD2. Germline loops: CDR1 MGHDK, CDR2 SYGVNS. Trimming at V came to 9 bases and at J to 6 bases, leaving 7 bases not matched to a gene. There are 13 residues in the CDR3. In nucleotides, the CDR3 is TGTGCCAGGATACTAGCGGGAGTCTCCGAGCAGTACTTC. Translated: CARILAGVSEQYF.

The V call is TRBV5-4, the J call TRBJ1-1, with D possibly TRBD1 on 5 matching bases. CDR3 length: 13 amino acids. V dropped 5 bases and J dropped 2 bases, with 10 bases sitting between them. Germline values: CDR1 SGHNT, CDR2 YYREEE (reference sequence). The CDR3 reads CASRTQVNTEAFF. CDR3 bases: TGTGCCAGCAGAACACAGGTAAACACTGAAGCTTTCTTT.

This chain joins TRBV4-3 and TRBJ2-7; 16 nucleotides agree with TRBD2. With the DNA end fitting TRBJ2-1 better, the J assignment may be wrong. CDR3 length equals 17 residues. Germline V CDR1 and CDR2: LGHNA, YSLEER. This chain's CDR3 is CASSSGLAGGPGNEQFF. DNA of the CDR3: TGCGCCAGCAGCTCGGGACTAGCGGGAGGGCCGGGGAATGAGCAGTTCTTC.

The V call is TRBV11-2, the J call TRBJ2-1; 7 positions match TRBD1. After removal of 5 bases from V and 5 bases from J, the junction contained 9 bases not matched to a gene. From germline, CDR1 is SGHAT and CDR2 FQNNGV. This CDR3 has 15 residues. The CDR3 DNA reads TGTGCCAGCAGCCTCCAGGGACAGAAACACAATGAGCAGTTCTTC. This encodes CASSLQGQKHNEQFF.

The chain is built from TRBV9 and TRBJ1-2, with 7 bases that match TRBD1. This CDR3 spans 16 amino acids. V lost 0 bases to trimming and J lost 4 bases; unmatched junction nucleotides: 9. Germline V gives CDR1 SGDLS, CDR2 YYNGEE. DNA of the CDR3: TGTGCCAGCAGCGTAGCCGGTGGAGGGGGCGGCTATGGCTACACCTTC. Encoded protein: CASSVAGGGGGYGYTF.

The genes are TRBV5-4 and TRBJ2-2; 8 bases match TRBD1. Germline-derived CDR1 and CDR2 are SGHNT and YYREEE (reference sequence). CDR3 length: 16 residues. The V segment lost 0 bases and the J segment 3 bases; nucleotides outside the gene matches: 4. The CDR3 region has the DNA TGTGCCAGCAGCTTGGATCGGACAGGGCACACCGGGGAGCTGTTTTTT. Residues: CASSLDRTGHTGELFF.

Concerning this clone: The sample has other DNA sequences that encode this CDR3 too. The chain combines TRBV7-9 with TRBJ2-3, with 14 bases matching TRBD2. CDR3 length: 16 amino acids. V shed 5 bases, J shed 1 base, and the junction held 2 bases outside the gene matches. The germline gives CDR1 SEHNR, CDR2 FQNEAQ (reference sequence). Here the CDR3 reads CASSQGLAGGTDTQYF. For the CDR3, the DNA is TGTGCCAGCAGCCAGGGACTAGCGGGGGGCACAGATACGCAGTATTTT.

The gene calls are TRBV7-2 and TRBJ1-5; D gene ambiguous. The V end was cut by 1 base, the J end by 11 bases, with 18 bases between. CDR1 is SGHTA and CDR2 is FQGNSA in the germline V gene. The CDR3 has 15 amino acids. CDR3 amino acids: CASSLGPSAFRSQHF. CDR3 nucleotides: TGTGCCAGCAGCTTAGGACCGTCAGCCTTTAGGTCCCAGCATTTT. Full variable domain (rest looked up from reference TRBV7-2 and TRBJ1-5): GAGVSQSPSNKVTEKGKDVELRCDPISGHTALYWYRQSLGQGLEFLIYFQGNSAPDKSGLPSDRFSAERTGGSVSTLTIQRTQQEDSAVYLCASSLGPSAFRSQHFGDGTRLSIL.

The rearrangement uses TRBV25-1 and TRBJ1-5; 9 bases are a match to TRBD1. V shed 6 bases and J 3 bases; nucleotides not matched to a gene: 3. CDR3 size: 14 residues. Germline V gene lookup returns CDR1 MGHDK and CDR2 SYGVNS. DNA of the CDR3: TGTGCCAGCAGGGGACAGGGCCCCAATCAGCCCCAGCATTTT. Protein sequence: CASRGQGPNQPQHF.